This TCR beta chain was captured in a study of PD-L1 blockade in urothelial cancer. Study-wide background: Across blood samples, T cells had a median count of roughly 140,000.

From germline, CDR1 is MDHEN and CDR2 SYDVKM. This CDR3 contains 14 residues. J lost 2 bases, V lost 7 bases, and 7 bases had no gene match. Produced via immunoSEQ multiplex PCR; TCRdb's table is partial and in-frame only. The table lists some 100,000 clones, about 91% of them singletons. Between 1 and 8 samples per patient were obtained, pretreatment and on-treatment. V gene TRBV28 combines with J gene TRBJ2-7, with 8 nucleotides matching TRBD1. This sample comprised PBMCs, obtained around atezolizumab (anti-PD-L1) treatment. The clonotype comes from a woman aged 80 or over with urothelial cancer. The CDR3, as DNA: TGTGCCAGCAACCTGGACAGGGACCCCTACGAGCAGTACTTC. Translation gives CASNLDRDPYEQYF. The full variable domain, its missing parts supplied by reference TRBV28 and TRBJ2-7, is DVKVTQSSRYLVKRTGEKVFLECVQDMDHENMFWYRQDPGLGLRLIYFSYDVKMKEKGDIPEGYSVSREKKERFSLILESASTNQTSMYLCASNLDRDPYEQYFGPGTRLTVT.